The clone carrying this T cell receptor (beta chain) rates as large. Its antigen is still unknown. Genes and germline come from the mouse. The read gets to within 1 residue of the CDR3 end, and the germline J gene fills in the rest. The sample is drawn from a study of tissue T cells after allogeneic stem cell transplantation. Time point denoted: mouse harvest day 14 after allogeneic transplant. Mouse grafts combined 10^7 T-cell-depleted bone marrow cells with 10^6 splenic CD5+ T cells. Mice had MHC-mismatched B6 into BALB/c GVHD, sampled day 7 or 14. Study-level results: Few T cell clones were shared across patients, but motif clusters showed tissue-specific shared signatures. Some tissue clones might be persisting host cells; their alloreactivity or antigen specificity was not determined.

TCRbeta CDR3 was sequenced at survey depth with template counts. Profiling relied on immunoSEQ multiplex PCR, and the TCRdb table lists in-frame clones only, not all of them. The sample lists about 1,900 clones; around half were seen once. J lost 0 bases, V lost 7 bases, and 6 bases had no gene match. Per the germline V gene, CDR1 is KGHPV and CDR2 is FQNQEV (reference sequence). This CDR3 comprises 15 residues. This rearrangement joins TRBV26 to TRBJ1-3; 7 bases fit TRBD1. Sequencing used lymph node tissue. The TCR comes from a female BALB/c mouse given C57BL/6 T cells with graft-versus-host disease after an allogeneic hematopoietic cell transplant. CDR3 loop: CASTRTGNSGNTLYF. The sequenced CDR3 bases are TGTGCCAGCACCCGGACAGGAAATTCTGGAAATACGCTCTAT.